A selection of T cell receptor beta chains follows, all from one sample in a study of CD4 and CD8 cells across lung adenocarcinoma regions. Each CDR3 protein is one row after TCRdb ran MiXCR on the PCR reads. This table holds approximately 24,000 distinct CDR3 sequences, over 45% found once. The sequenced sample was CD8+ T cells from the center of a lung tumor. The receptors were gathered from a male donor with lung adenocarcinoma. The CD4 and CD8 labels of this study may be unreliable. The CDR3 runs from the conserved cysteine through the conserved F or W. A D gene is named only where the DNA matches it firmly. Part of the rows lack a size; the others show once, few, many or a class for expanded clones.

j_call,v_call,clone_size,d_call,cdr3_nt,cdr3_aa
TRBJ2-1,TRBV6-1,few,TRBD2,TGTGCCAGCAGTGCCCTTCTGGCGGGGGACAATGAGCAGTTCTTC,CASSALLAGDNEQFF
TRBJ2-3,TRBV10-2,-,-,TGCGCCAGCGGGGAACACGGGGTAGCGGACCGAGAGACGCAGTATTTT,CASGEHGVADRETQYF
TRBJ2-2,TRBV19,-,TRBD1,TGTGCCAGTAGTATGGTCGGCGGGACAGGAACCGGGGAGCTGTTTTTT,CASSMVGGTGTGELFF
TRBJ2-3,TRBV5-1,many,-,TGCGCCAGCAGCTTGCAGGGGCCGGTTACTAGCACAGATACGCAGTATTTT,CASSLQGPVTSTDTQYF
TRBJ1-2,TRBV6-1,-,TRBD1,TGTGCCAGCTTTTCGGGACAGAGCCTACGTGGGCAGTACTTAGCTGGCTACACCTTC,CASFSGQSLRGQYLAGYTF
TRBJ2-7,TRBV20-1,few,-,TGCAGTGCTTCACTCCACTCCCGCTACGAGCAGTACTTC,CSASLHSRYEQYF
TRBJ1-2,TRBV6-1,many,-,TGTGCCATACGAGATAGAAACTATGGCTACACCTTC,CAIRDRNYGYTF
TRBJ2-4,TRBV6-1,once,-,TGTCCGAGCAGCGATGCGGGGCGGTGCGCCAAAAACATTCAGTATTTC,CPSSDAGRCAKNIQYF
TRBJ2-5,TRBV10-2,-,TRBD2,TGCGCGGGCAGCGGGGGCCGTGCCCAAAAGACCCAGTACTTC,CAGSGGRAQKTQYF
TRBJ2-7,TRBV6-1,many,TRBD2,TGTGCCAGCACCTCGATTGGGGCGGGAGGGCCCGGAGAGCAGTACTTC,CASTSIGAGGPGEQYF
TRBJ2-1,TRBV4-2,many,TRBD2,TGTGCCAGCAGCCATCTAGCGGGAGAGGTTTACAATGAGCAGTTCTTC,CASSHLAGEVYNEQFF
TRBJ2-3,TRBV24-1,many,-,TGTGCCACCAGTGACCCGACTAGTCCCCTCCCAGATACGCAGTATTTT,CATSDPTSPLPDTQYF
TRBJ2-7,TRBV6-1,-,-,TGTGCCAGCAGTCGGACAGTCTACGAGCAGTACTTC,CASSRTVYEQYF
TRBJ1-5,TRBV6-1,once,TRBD1,TGTGCCAGCCTGTCCCGGGACAGGGGGCTTGGGCAGCCCCAGCATTTT,CASLSRDRGLGQPQHF
TRBJ2-2,TRBV6-1,-,-,TGTGCCAGCAGCGGACGGCCGGAGGGCACAGGGGCGCTGTATTTT,CASSGRPEGTGALYF
TRBJ2-1,TRBV4-1,-,-,TGCGCCAGCAGCCAAGAGGTAGGCGAGCAGTTCTTC,CASSQEVGEQFF
TRBJ2-5,TRBV10-1,-,TRBD2,TGCGCGGGCAGTGGGTCCCGAGCGGGAGGGTCCCAGTACTTC,CAGSGSRAGGSQYF
TRBJ2-5,TRBV10-3,once,TRBD2,TGTGCCATCAGGGAGTCGGAGGGGAGGGACCCAGAGACCCAGTATTTC,CAIRESEGRDPETQYF
TRBJ1-5,TRBV6-1,-,TRBD1,TGTGCCAGCAGTGGGGGGACAGGGCCGAATCAGCCCCAGCATTTT,CASSGGTGPNQPQHF
TRBJ2-5,TRBV27,-,TRBD2,TGTGCCAGCAGACGAGGACTAGCGGAACCAGAGACGCAGTATTTC,CASRRGLAEPETQYF
TRBJ2-7,TRBV5-1,-,TRBD2,TGCGCCAGCAGCTTGAGTAGCGGGAGGGCCTACGAGCAGTACTTC,CASSLSSGRAYEQYF
TRBJ2-5,TRBV6-6,many,-,TGTGCCAGCAGTCTAGTCGGGCGTGAACAAGAGACCCAGTACTTC,CASSLVGREQETQYF
TRBJ1-2,TRBV10-3,many,-,TGTGCCATCACTCCAGAGCGGGGGCGCGGCGATGGCTACACCTTC,CAITPERGRGDGYTF
TRBJ2-1,TRBV6-1,-,-,TGTGCCAGCAGTGAAACGTGGGCTGTCGGGACCGATGCGCAGTTCTTC,CASSETWAVGTDAQFF
TRBJ2-5,TRBV11-2,-,-,TGTGCCAGCAGCTTAGAACCCAGTGGGACCCAGTACTTC,CASSLEPSGTQYF
TRBJ2-3,TRBV30,few,TRBD1,TGTGCCTGGAGTGGGACAGGGGGCACAGATACGCAGTATTTT,CAWSGTGGTDTQYF
TRBJ2-1,TRBV6-1,-,-,TGTGCCAGCAGTGAAGTAATAATCTCAAGCAGGGTCAAAGATGAGCAGTTCTTC,CASSEVIISSRVKDEQFF
TRBJ2-3,TRBV6-2/TRBV6-3,-,-,TGTGCCAGCAGTTACATCGGGACTGGGGAAGATACGCAGTATTTC,CASSYIGTGEDTQYF
TRBJ1-3,TRBV11-2,-,-,TGTGCCAGCAGCTTACACGCCTCAAGCTCTGGAAACACCATATATTTT,CASSLHASSSGNTIYF
TRBJ2-7,TRBV4-1,-,-,TGCGCCAGCAGCCGAGACATCCCCAAGGGCCTCTACGAGCAGTACTTC,CASSRDIPKGLYEQYF
TRBJ2-5,TRBV27,-,-,TGTGCCAGCAGTTTCCAAGAGACGCAGTACTTC,CASSFQETQYF
TRBJ2-7,TRBV20-1,-,TRBD1,TGCAGTGCTAGAGATGGCATGAGACAGGGGATCAGCGAGCAGTACTTC,CSARDGMRQGISEQYF
TRBJ2-3,TRBV7-6,-,TRBD2,TGTGCCAGCAGCTTAGGCGGTTGGGGTAGCGGGAGTGCAGATACGCAGTATTTT,CASSLGGWGSGSADTQYF